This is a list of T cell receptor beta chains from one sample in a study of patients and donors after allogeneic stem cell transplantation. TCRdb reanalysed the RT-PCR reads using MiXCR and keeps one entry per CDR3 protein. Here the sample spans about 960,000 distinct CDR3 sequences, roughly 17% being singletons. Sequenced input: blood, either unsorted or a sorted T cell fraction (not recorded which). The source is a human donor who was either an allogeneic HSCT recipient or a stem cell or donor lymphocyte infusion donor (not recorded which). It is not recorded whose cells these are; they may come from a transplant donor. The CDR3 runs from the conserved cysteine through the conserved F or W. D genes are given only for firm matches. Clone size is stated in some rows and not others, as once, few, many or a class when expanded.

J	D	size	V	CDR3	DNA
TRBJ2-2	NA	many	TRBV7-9	CASSLSGAGELFF	TGTGCTAGCAGCTTATCAGGGGCCGGGGAGCTGTTTTTT
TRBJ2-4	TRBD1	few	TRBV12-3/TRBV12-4	CASSGQDRSDIQYF	TGTGCCAGCAGTGGACAGGACCGGTCGGACATTCAGTACTTC
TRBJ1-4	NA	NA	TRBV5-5	CASSLGPRDEKLFF	TGTGCCAGCAGCTTGGGTCCTAGAGATGAAAAACTGTTTTTT
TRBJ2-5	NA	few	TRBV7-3	CASSLGSRGRGETQYF	TGTGCCAGCAGCTTAGGGTCCAGGGGTCGTGGGGAGACCCAGTACTTC
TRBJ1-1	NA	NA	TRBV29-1	CSVGSGATYTEAFF	TGCAGCGTTGGATCCGGGGCAACCTACACTGAAGCTTTCTTT
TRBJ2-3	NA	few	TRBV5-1	CASSPDQRNTDTQYF	TGCGCCAGCAGCCCAGATCAACGGAACACAGATACGCAGTATTTT
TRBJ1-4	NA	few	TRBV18	CASSPFVGEKLFF	TGTGCCAGCTCACCGTTCGTAGGTGAAAAACTGTTTTTT
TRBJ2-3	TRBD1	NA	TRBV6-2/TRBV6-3	CASSKQGADTQYF	TGTGCCAGCAGTAAACAGGGGGCAGATACGCAGTATTTT
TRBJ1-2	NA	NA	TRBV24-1	CATSGPERGWKGYTF	TGTGCCACCAGTGGACCCGAGAGGGGGTGGAAGGGCTACACCTTC
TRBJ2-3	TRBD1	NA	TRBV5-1	CASSLDRDRGTDTQYF	TGCGCCAGCAGCCTAGACCGGGACAGGGGTACAGATACGCAGTATTTT
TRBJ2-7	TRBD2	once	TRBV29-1	CSAYFLGLAQYEQYF	TGCAGCGCTTACTTCCTGGGACTAGCGCAGTACGAGCAGTACTTC
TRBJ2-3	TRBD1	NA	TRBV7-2	CASSRDRGPDTQYF	TGTGCCAGCAGCAGGGACAGGGGGCCAGATACGCAGTATTTT
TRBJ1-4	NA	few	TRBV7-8	CASSPRPATNEKLFF	TGTGCCAGCAGCCCGCGCCCTGCAACTAATGAAAAACTGTTTTTT
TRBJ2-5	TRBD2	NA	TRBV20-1	CSATSGGVQETQYF	TGCAGTGCTACTAGCGGGGGGGTACAAGAGACCCAGTACTTC
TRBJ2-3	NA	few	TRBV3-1	CASSQDQDPTVRPQYF	TGTGCCAGCAGCCAAGATCAAGATCCGACAGTGAGACCGCAGTATTTT
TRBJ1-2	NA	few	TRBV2	CASTRQAGYGYTF	TGTGCCAGCACCAGACAGGCGGGCTATGGCTACACCTTC
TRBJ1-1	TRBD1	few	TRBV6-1	CASSRRDRGPPFF	TGTGCCAGCAGTCGACGGGACAGGGGGCCACCTTTCTTT
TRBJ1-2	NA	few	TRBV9	CASSVDSRLGGYTF	TGTGCCAGCAGCGTAGACTCCCGGCTCGGTGGCTACACCTTC
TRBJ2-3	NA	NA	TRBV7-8	CASSSEGDTQYF	TGTGCCAGCAGCTCCGAGGGGGATACGCAGTATTTT
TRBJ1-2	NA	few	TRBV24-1	CATRGNYGYTF	TGTGCCACCCGCGGGAACTATGGCTACACCTTC
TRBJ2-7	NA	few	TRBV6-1	CASSENGYEQYF	TGTGCCAGCAGTGAAAACGGCTACGAGCAGTACTTC
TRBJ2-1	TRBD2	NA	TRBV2	CASRARTSGYNEQFF	TGTGCCAGCAGGGCCCGGACTAGCGGATACAATGAGCAGTTCTTC
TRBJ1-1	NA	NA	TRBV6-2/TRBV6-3	CASSQPGVGAGTEAFF	TGTGCCAGCAGCCAACCGGGAGTGGGGGCTGGCACTGAAGCTTTCTTT
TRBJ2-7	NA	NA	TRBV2	CASSARGRYEQYF	TGTGCCAGCAGTGCCCGGGGGCGGTACGAGCAGTACTTC
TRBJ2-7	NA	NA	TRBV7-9	CASSLGDKMGHEQYF	TGTGCCAGCAGCTTAGGGGACAAAATGGGCCACGAGCAGTACTTC
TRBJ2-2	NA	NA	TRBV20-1	CSARDSLGPTAGELFF	TGCAGTGCTAGAGACTCGCTAGGCCCCACCGCCGGGGAGCTGTTTTTT
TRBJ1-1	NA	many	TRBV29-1	CSVERGLTEAFF	TGCAGCGTTGAAAGGGGTTTAACTGAAGCTTTCTTT
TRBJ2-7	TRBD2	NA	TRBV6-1	CASTLTSGSYEQYF	TGTGCCAGCACCTTGACTAGCGGGTCTTACGAGCAGTACTTC
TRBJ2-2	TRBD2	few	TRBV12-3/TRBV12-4	CASSPGLAGSRTGELFF	TGTGCCAGCAGTCCGGGACTAGCGGGAAGTCGCACCGGGGAGCTGTTTTTT
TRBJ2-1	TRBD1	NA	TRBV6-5	CASSSDRRAYNEQFF	TGTGCCAGCAGTTCGGACAGGCGGGCCTACAATGAGCAGTTCTTC
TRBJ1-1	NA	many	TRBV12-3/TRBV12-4	CASSSWNTEAFF	TGTGCCAGCAGTTCTTGGAACACTGAAGCTTTCTTT
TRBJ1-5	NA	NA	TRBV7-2	CASSLEESQPQHF	TGTGCCAGCAGCTTAGAAGAGAGTCAGCCCCAGCATTTT
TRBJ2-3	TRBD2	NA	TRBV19	CASSRTSADTQYF	TGTGCCAGTAGCCGGACTAGTGCAGATACGCAGTATTTT
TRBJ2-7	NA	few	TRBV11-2	CASSWGTTREQYF	TGTGCCAGCAGCTGGGGTACTACAAGGGAGCAGTACTTC
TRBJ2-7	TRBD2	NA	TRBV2	CASSVGLAGGPGEQYF	TGTGCCAGCAGTGTTGGCCTAGCGGGAGGGCCGGGGGAGCAGTACTTC
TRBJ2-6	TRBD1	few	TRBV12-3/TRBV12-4	CASSLGGNWGTVYSGANVLTF	TGTGCCAGCAGTTTAGGGGGTAATTGGGGGACAGTGTACTCTGGGGCCAACGTCCTGACTTTC
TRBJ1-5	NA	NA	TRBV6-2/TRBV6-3	CASSYSNRGDSNQPQHF	TGTGCCAGCAGTTACTCGAATAGGGGAGATAGCAATCAGCCCCAGCATTTT
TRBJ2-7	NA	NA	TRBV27	CASSLAGSGEQYF	TGTGCCAGCAGTTTAGCGGGCTCCGGCGAGCAGTACTTC
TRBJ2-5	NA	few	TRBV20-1	CSARDPRVSETQYF	TGCAGTGCTAGAGATCCCAGGGTTTCAGAGACCCAGTACTTC
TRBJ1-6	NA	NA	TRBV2	CASDSTGPRRGSNSPLHF	TGTGCCAGCGACTCCACGGGGCCCCGAAGGGGGTCTAATTCACCCCTCCACTTT
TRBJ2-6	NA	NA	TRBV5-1	CASSIGGTSSGANVLTF	TGCGCCAGCAGCATTGGGGGGACAAGCTCTGGGGCCAACGTCCTGACTTTC
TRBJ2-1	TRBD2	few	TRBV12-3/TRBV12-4	CASSLGRLAGGYNEQFF	TGTGCCAGCAGTCTAGGGAGACTAGCGGGAGGCTACAATGAGCAGTTCTTC